Below are 12 T cell receptor beta chains sequenced from a single sample in a study of identical twins. TCRdb itself ran the 5' RACE reads through MiXCR, one entry per CDR3 protein. There are under 250,000 distinct CDR3 sequences in the sample; roughly 12% occur only once, and 4% to 5% lies in the top ten. This same sample was also taken into another study, of yellow fever vaccine responses in identical twins.

The sample consisted of memory (CD45RO+) T cells sorted from blood. These receptors were collected from a young woman in good health.

Ten or more counts support this clonotype. The chain has TRBV5-1 and TRBJ2-3, with D uncertain. The CDR3 is made up of 13 amino acids. In germline, CDR1 is SGHRS, CDR2 YFSETQ. Trimming shortened V by 1 base and J by 1 base, and 4 bases separated the two germline ends. The CDR3 DNA is TGCGCCAGCAGCTTGCTCGGCACAGATACGCAGTATTTT. Residues: CASSLLGTDTQYF.

J is TRBJ2-7 and V is TRBV7-8, with TRBD1 as a possible D gene (6 bases). The ends were cut back, 5 bases at V and 1 base at J, with 15 bases in the middle. This CDR3 has 15 residues. The germline CDR1 and CDR2 sequences are SGHVS and FQNEAQ. CDR3 loop: CASSPRRQGSYEQYF. Written as DNA, the CDR3 is TGTGCCAGCAGCCCCCGACGTCAGGGGTCCTACGAGCAGTACTTC.

The gene calls are TRBV6-1 and TRBJ2-3; 11 bases agree with TRBD2. CDR1 and CDR2 from the germline V gene are MNHNS and SASEGT. Trimming took 6 bases from V and 6 from J; bases not matched to a gene: 8. The CDR3 runs to 15 residues. CDR3 loop: CASRGLAGGRDTQYF. DNA of the CDR3: TGTGCCAGCAGAGGTCTAGCGGGGGGCAGGGATACGCAGTATTTT.

This clonotype was seen only a few times. The chain carries TRBV5-1 and TRBJ2-2; 10 bases map to TRBD2. The CDR3 contains 15 residues. V dropped 5 bases and J dropped 3; count of bases not matched to a gene: 4. CDR1 is SGHRS and CDR2 is YFSETQ in the germline V gene. The CDR3 nucleotides read TGCGCCAGCAGAAGCGGGGGGGCACACACCGGGGAGCTGTTTTTT. Amino acid sequence: CASRSGGAHTGELFF.

The sample holds many counts of this clonotype. This sequence joins TRBV4-3 and TRBJ2-7; D is ambiguous. Germline V lookup: CDR1 LGHNA, CDR2 YSLEER. The CDR3 runs to 13 residues. V lost 1 base to trimming and J lost 4 bases, with 8 bases between them. In nucleotides, the CDR3 is TGCGCCAGCAGCCAAGTTCTTGAATACGAGCAGTACTTC. This translates into CASSQVLEYEQYF.

This clonotype was seen a few times. This chain uses TRBV5-1 with TRBJ2-2, with D uncertain. Looked up from germline, CDR1 is SGHRS and CDR2 is YFSETQ. Trimming cost V 9 bases and J 1 base, with 16 bases left between them. The CDR3 totals 15 residues. Here the CDR3 DNA reads TGCGCCACCCGCTCGGGCCAGCTGAACACCGGGGAGCTGTTTTTT. It specifies CATRSGQLNTGELFF.

V and J are TRBV3-1 and TRBJ2-2; 8 positions agree with TRBD2. CDR1 and CDR2 (germline): LGHDT, YNNKEL (reference sequence). The CDR3 is 15 residues long. After removal of 1 base from V and 6 bases from J, the junction contained 4 bases not matched to a gene. The CDR3, as DNA: TGTGCCAGCAGCCAAGCGGGGGGGCGGGCCGGGGAGCTGTTTTTT. Its translation: CASSQAGGRAGELFF.

J is TRBJ1-5 and V is TRBV3-1; 8 bases fit TRBD1. V lost 0 bases, J lost 2 bases, and 0 bases stayed unmatched. Germline CDR1 LGHDT, CDR2 YNNKEL (reference sequence). This CDR3 has 15 residues. CDR3 sequence: CASSQEQGGNQPQHF. CDR3 coding DNA: TGTGCCAGCAGCCAAGAACAGGGGGGCAATCAGCCCCAGCATTTT.

This chain uses TRBV5-1 with TRBJ2-5; TRBD2 is a possible D gene (5 bases). The CDR3 is 15 residues long. V lost 6 bases and J lost 5, with 20 bases in between. In germline, CDR1 is SGHRS, CDR2 YFSETQ. The CDR3: CASMLQGRAGETQYF. The CDR3 bases are TGCGCCAGCATGCTACAAGGGCGGGCCGGGGAGACCCAGTACTTC.

The table lists this clonotype with many counts. The chain links TRBV20-1 to TRBJ1-5; D may be TRBD1 (6 bases). Between the trimmed V and J ends, which lost 0 bases and 3 bases, there was a span of 12 bases. The V gene's germline CDR1 is DFQATT and CDR2 SNEGSKA (reference sequence). This CDR3 contains 15 residues. CDR3 sequence: CSARDLGGANQPQHF. CDR3 nucleotide sequence: TGCAGTGCTAGAGATTTGGGGGGGGCCAATCAGCCCCAGCATTTT.

The chain combines TRBV19 with TRBJ2-7; 7 positions agree with TRBD1. The J segment lost 4 bases and the V segment lost 4 bases, leaving 4 bases of the junction unmatched. This CDR3 is built from 13 residues. Germline V gene lookup returns CDR1 LNHDA and CDR2 SQIVND (reference sequence). The CDR3 region is CASSTSRGYEQYF. The CDR3 DNA sequence: TGTGCCAGTAGTACGAGCAGGGGGTACGAGCAGTACTTC.

At least ten counts were recorded for this clonotype. The rearrangement uses TRBV7-9 and TRBJ1-2; D possibly corresponds to TRBD1 (6 bases). The CDR3 loop spans 12 amino acids. The V gene's germline CDR1 is SEHNR and CDR2 FQNEAQ (reference sequence). The ends were cut back, 1 base at V and 8 bases at J, with 8 bases in the middle. CDR3 residues: CASSLEQGGYTF. DNA for the CDR3: TGTGCCAGCAGCTTAGAACAGGGAGGCTACACCTTC.